This TCR beta chain stems from a study of T cell changes during pregnancy in multiple sclerosis. There are 16 residues in the CDR3. Trimming removed 0 bases from V and 2 bases from J; junction bases left unmatched: 4. Germline V gives CDR1 SGHTA, CDR2 FQGNSA. Assay: immunoSEQ multiplex PCR; the TCRdb copy retains only in-frame clones and omits some. The sample lists about 48,000 clones; 85% to 95% were seen once. This clonotype was sampled from a female donor with multiple sclerosis, enrolled in a pregnancy study. The gene calls are TRBV7-2 and TRBJ2-3; 8 bases are shared with TRBD2. Source: CD4+ T cells from peripheral blood mononuclear cells, taken in the third trimester of pregnancy. The CDR3 DNA is TGTGCCAGCAGCTTAGCTAGCGGGGCATACACAGATACGCAGTATTTT. Its protein product is CASSLASGAYTDTQYF.